Below, 28 T cell receptor beta chains from the same sample are listed, as sequenced in a study of T cells in Graves' hyperthyroidism and ophthalmopathy. It was RNA transcripts that yielded the amplified TCR beta CDR3 regions. The HTBI primer set served for first-round RT-PCR of the TCR CDR3. TCRdb passed the multiplex PCR reads through MiXCR, listing each CDR3 protein once. This table has approximately 58,000 distinct CDR3 sequences, around half appearing once. Specimen: blood. These receptors were collected from a woman in her 30s with Graves' ophthalmopathy.

This clonotype has a handful of counts. This rearrangement joins TRBV20-1 to TRBJ2-6; TRBD1 is a possible D gene (5 bases). Germline V CDR1 and CDR2: DFQATT, SNEGSKA (reference sequence). The CDR3 is 14 amino acids. Trimming removed 5 bases at V and 4 bases at J, with 12 bases between. CDR3 DNA: TGCAGTGCTCCCCCTGGGGCAGGGGCCAACGTCCTGACTTTC. Translating gives CSAPPGAGANVLTF.

A word on this clonotype: This may be a read error, as it is one base from a much larger clone. The chain carries TRBV28 and TRBJ2-3, with D maybe TRBD2 (6 bases). Germline-derived CDR1 and CDR2 are MDHEN and SYDVKM. This CDR3 is built from 14 residues. The CDR3, as DNA: TGTGCCAGCAGGGGGACTTCGGGCACAGATACGCCGTATTTT. Translated: CASRGTSGTDTPYF.

The chain links TRBV19 to TRBJ1-2; 7 nucleotides line up with TRBD1. The CDR3 totals 13 residues. V was pared by 3 bases and J by 6 bases, with 4 bases of the junction left unmatched. The germline gives CDR1 LNHDA, CDR2 SQIVND (reference sequence). The CDR3 spells CASSMHRGNGYTF. The CDR3 DNA is TGTGCCAGTAGTATGCACAGGGGAAATGGCTACACCTTC. The full variable domain, rest sourced from reference TRBV19 and TRBJ1-2, is DGGITQSPKYLFRKEGQNVTLSCEQNLNHDAMYWYRQDPGQGLRLIYYSQIVNDFQKGDIAEGYSVSREKKESFPLTVTSAQKNPTAFYLCASSMHRGNGYTFGSGTRLTVV.

The V call is TRBV6-1, the J call TRBJ2-7, with 9 positions matching TRBD1. This CDR3 contains 14 residues. V lost 8 bases, J lost 1 base, and 6 bases stayed unmatched. Per germline, CDR1 MNHNS and CDR2 SASEGT. The CDR3 nucleotides read TGTGCCAGCTTTAGGACAGGGGTTTCCTACGAGCAGTACTTC. This translates into CASFRTGVSYEQYF.

The CDR3, as DNA: TGTGCCAGCAGGAGTAGCGGGAGCTCCTACGAGCAGTACTTC. Protein product: CASRSSGSSYEQYF. J is TRBJ2-7 and V is TRBV7-9, with TRBD2 matching 9 bases. The length of the CDR3 is 14 residues. Germline V gene sequence: CDR1 SEHNR, CDR2 FQNEAQ (reference sequence). Losses at the gene ends were 6 bases for V and 0 bases for J; bases not matched to a gene: 3.

Remarks on this clonotype: Given the absence of the conserved phenylalanine or tryptophan at the CDR3 end, a read error is likely. The chain couples TRBV27 to TRBJ1-5; perhaps TRBD1 as D (5 bases). Trimming stripped 7 bases from V and 7 bases from J, with 14 bases between. The CDR3 sequence is 13 residues long. Germline V gene data show CDR1 as MNHEY and CDR2 as SMNVEV (reference sequence). The CDR3, as DNA: TGTGCCAGCACCCAGGACGGGGGACAGCCCCAGCATGTT. The encoded protein is CASTQDGGQPQHV.

The chain has TRBV2 and TRBJ2-7, with 7 bases that match TRBD1. Germline V CDR1 and CDR2: SNHLY, FYNNEI. This CDR3 is 14 amino acids long. The V gene end was trimmed by 4 bases and the J gene end by 6 bases; junction bases not matched to a gene: 9. This CDR3 is CASSGQGPSGEQYF. The CDR3 DNA reads as TGTGCCAGCAGTGGACAGGGCCCCTCTGGCGAGCAGTACTTC.

DNA of the CDR3: TGCAGCGTACAGGGGGCCGGTGGCTACACCTTC. Encoded protein: CSVQGAGGYTF. This sequence joins TRBV29-1 and TRBJ1-2; 9 nucleotides line up with TRBD1. This CDR3 is 11 amino acids long. With 6 bases clipped from V and 7 bases from J, the junction kept 3 bases outside the gene matches. Germline values: CDR1 SQVTM, CDR2 ANQGSEA.

This clonotype was seen once. This chain uses TRBV15 with TRBJ2-1; 13 bases align to TRBD2. With the DNA end fitting TRBJ2-7 better, the J assignment may be wrong. Germline V gives CDR1 LNHNV, CDR2 YYDKDF (reference sequence). CDR3 length: 14 residues. Here the CDR3 reads CATLGLAGVLEQYF. In DNA, the CDR3 is TGTGCCACCCTTGGACTAGCGGGAGTTCTCGAGCAGTACTTC.

In this sample, this clonotype turned up a few times. V and J are TRBV28 and TRBJ2-4; D may match TRBD1 or TRBD2 (5 bases each). Trimming took off 3 bases at V and 0 bases at J, with 9 bases between the two ends. The germline CDR1 and CDR2 sequences are MDHEN and SYDVKM. CDR3 length: 15 amino acids. The CDR3 loop reads CASSFEGIAKNIQYF. The CDR3 nucleotides read TGTGCCAGCAGTTTTGAGGGGATAGCCAAAAACATTCAGTACTTC.

The gene calls are TRBV20-1 and TRBJ2-5, with 7 bases matching TRBD2. V dropped 5 bases and J dropped 13; count of bases not matched to a gene: 10. The length of the CDR3 is 11 residues. Germline CDR1 and CDR2: DFQATT and SNEGSKA (reference sequence). The CDR3 nucleotides read TGCAGTGCTCGGTTGGGCGGGAGATGGTACTTC. As protein: CSARLGGRWYF.

This clonotype was seen a handful of times. At one boundary the junction diverges from the germline segment, which might be a read error. The rearrangement links TRBV6-2 or TRBV6-3 to TRBJ2-6; D is perhaps TRBD1 (5 bases). Per germline, CDR1 MNHEY and CDR2 SVGEGT. This CDR3 contains 13 residues. The CDR3 protein is CASSSQQGWSEAF. In DNA, the CDR3 is TGTGCCAGCAGTTCTCAGCAGGGATGGAGTGAAGCTTTC.

The gene calls are TRBV2 and TRBJ2-5; 7 bases agree with TRBD2. Germline CDR1 and CDR2: SNHLY and FYNNEI. The junction had 5 bases not matched to a gene; V was cut back by 8 bases and J by 5 bases. The length of the CDR3 is 12 residues. The CDR3 coding sequence is TGTGCCAGCGGGAGGGCCAGTGAGACCCAGTACTTC. Its translation is CASGRASETQYF.

The V and J genes are TRBV11-3 and TRBJ2-3, with D perhaps TRBD1 or TRBD2 (6 bases each). Germline CDR1 SGHNT, CDR2 YENEEA. The CDR3 length is 16 residues. Trimming stripped 1 base from V and 11 bases from J, with 22 bases between. The CDR3 DNA follows: TGTGCCAGCAGCTTAGGAAAGGGGGGAGGTCCCCATGAGCAGTATTTT. Translating gives CASSLGKGGGPHEQYF.

With regard to this clonotype: Since no conserved phenylalanine or tryptophan closes the CDR3, a read error is the likely cause. This chain connects TRBV30 to TRBJ2-1; D remains unclear. The CDR3 loop spans 11 amino acids. Germline assignment: CDR1 GTSNPN and CDR2 SVGIG (reference sequence). The CDR3 nucleotides are TGTGCCTGGGGTCGGAACAAGGAGCAGTTCTGC. Translation gives CAWGRNKEQFC.

The rearrangement joins TRBV5-2 to TRBJ2-3; the tabulated D call, TRBD2, remains unverified against the DNA. TRBV5-2 is a pseudogene. This CDR3 is built from 15 residues. The CDR3 loop is CASNAPRDFTDTQYF. In nucleotides, the CDR3 is TGTGCCAGCAACGCACCCCGGGACTTCACAGATACGCAGTATTTT.

This clonotype was counted at least ten times. The V call is TRBV9, the J call TRBJ2-3; 7 positions match TRBD2. Germline assignment: CDR1 SGDLS and CDR2 YYNGEE. The CDR3 contains 14 residues. Trimming cost V 5 bases and J 6 bases; bases outside gene matches: 9. CDR3 in amino acids: CASSTAGSWDTQYF. CDR3 sequence (DNA): TGTGCCAGCAGTACAGCGGGGAGTTGGGATACGCAGTATTTT.

The V call is TRBV5-4, the J call TRBJ1-2; the D is unclear. Trimming removed 2 bases at V and 7 bases at J, with 15 bases between. Germline V gene lookup returns CDR1 SGHNT and CDR2 YYREEE (reference sequence). The CDR3 contains 14 residues. CDR3 amino acids: CASSFASGSSGYTF. The CDR3 nucleotides are TGTGCCAGCAGCTTTGCTAGCGGATCGTCTGGCTACACCTTC.

V gene TRBV20-1 combines with J gene TRBJ2-7; 8 bases map to TRBD2. The J segment lost 3 bases and the V segment lost 4 bases, leaving 11 bases of the junction unmatched. The CDR3 covers 15 residues. CDR1 and CDR2 from the germline V gene are DFQATT and SNEGSKA (reference sequence). The CDR3 sequence: CSATGGAGVGYEQYF. For the CDR3, the DNA is TGCAGTGCTACGGGCGGAGCGGGAGTGGGCTACGAGCAGTACTTC.

This clonotype has ten or more counts. This sequence joins TRBV5-1 and TRBJ1-2, with D possibly TRBD1 on 6 matching bases. Germline CDR1 is SGHRS and CDR2 is YFSETQ. V dropped 4 bases and J dropped 3 bases, with 16 bases sitting between them. The CDR3 loop spans 15 amino acids. CDR3 DNA sequence: TGCGCCAGCAGCCCCGAGGGGGTCCCCTACTATGGCTACACCTTC. Translated: CASSPEGVPYYGYTF.

On this clonotype itself: This may come from a read error, since a much larger clone is one base off. The chain links TRBV7-8 to TRBJ2-1; no reliable D call. CDR3 length: 15 residues. From germline, CDR1 is SGHVS and CDR2 FQNEAQ. V was shortened by 6 bases and J by 2 bases, with 14 bases between the two germline ends. DNA of the CDR3: TGTGCCAGCAGTTCATTTTCCGGAACCTACAATGAGCAGTTCTTC. Translated: CASSSFSGTYNEQFF.

Regarding this clonotype: The junction departs from germline at one end; a sequencing error may be responsible. The chain links TRBV7-9 to TRBJ1-6; weak D call: TRBD1 (6 bases). The CDR3 extends over 15 amino acids. Germline V CDR1 and CDR2: SEHNR, FQNEAQ (reference sequence). The CDR3 spells CASSQGGAGVSPLHF. The CDR3 coding sequence is TGCGCCAGCAGCCAAGGGGGGGCAGGGGTTTCACCCCTCCACTTT.

The count of this clonotype is one. V and J are TRBV9 and TRBJ1-1, with 10 nucleotides matching TRBD1. Germline V gene lookup returns CDR1 SGDLS and CDR2 YYNGEE. The junction had 3 bases not matched to a gene; V was cut back by 0 bases and J by 4 bases. This CDR3 is 15 amino acids long. CDR3 coding DNA: TGTGCCAGCAGCGTAGGAGGACAGGGGGGCACTGAAGCTTTCTTT. Amino acids: CASSVGGQGGTEAFF. The whole variable domain, filled in from reference TRBV9 and TRBJ1-1, reads DSGVTQTPKHLITATGQRVTLRCSPRSGDLSVYWYQQSLDQGLQFLIQYYNGEERAKGNILERFSAQQFPDLHSELNLSSLELGDSALYFCASSVGGQGGTEAFFGQGTRLTVV.

This clonotype has ten or more counts. This rearrangement joins TRBV5-1 to TRBJ1-2; TRBD1 matches 9 bases. This CDR3 has 18 residues. J was trimmed by 0 bases and V by 1 base; bases with no gene match: 10. CDR1 and CDR2 (germline): SGHRS, YFSETQ. The CDR3 nucleotides are TGCGCCAGCAGCTTGTTCGGTACCGGGACAGGGACTAACTATGGCTACACCTTC. Translated, it gives CASSLFGTGTGTNYGYTF.

This clonotype was seen once. The chain is built from TRBV19 and TRBJ1-5; D is unclear. Germline CDR1 and CDR2: LNHDA and SQIVND (reference sequence). The CDR3 has 13 residues. The ends were cut back, 1 base at V and 6 bases at J, with 7 bases in the middle. The CDR3 protein is CASSIVEGQPQHF. The CDR3 bases are TGTGCCAGTAGTATAGTCGAGGGTCAGCCCCAGCATTTT.

The chain joins TRBV12-3 or TRBV12-4 to TRBJ2-7; a possible D gene is TRBD1 (6 bases). CDR3 length equals 15 residues. V lost 5 bases, J lost 2 bases, and 16 bases lay in between. The CDR3 region has the DNA TGTGCCAGCAGTCATTCTGTACAGGGTCCCTACGAGCAGTACTTC. Encoded protein: CASSHSVQGPYEQYF.

This clonotype has ten or more counts. The chain combines TRBV5-1 with TRBJ2-7, with D perhaps matching TRBD1 (5 bases). V lost 3 bases and J lost 3, with 16 bases in between. Germline CDR1 is SGHRS and CDR2 is YFSETQ. CDR3 length: 15 residues. The CDR3 protein is CASSSRQTNSYEQYF. Written as DNA, the CDR3 is TGCGCCAGCAGCTCCAGACAGACCAATAGCTACGAGCAGTACTTC. Combining the CDR3 with reference TRBV5-1 and TRBJ2-7 gives the whole variable domain KAGVTQTPRYLIKTRGQQVTLSCSPISGHRSVSWYQQTPGQGLQFLFEYFSETQRNKGNFPGRFSGRQFSNSRSEMNVSTLELGDSALYLCASSSRQTNSYEQYFGPGTRLTVT.

The rearrangement joins TRBV20-1 to TRBJ2-2, with D perhaps TRBD1 (5 bases). This CDR3 is built from 12 residues. In germline, CDR1 is DFQATT, CDR2 SNEGSKA (reference sequence). V was cut by 1 base and J by 8 bases, with 8 bases left in between. The CDR3 loop is CSARVGAGELFF. CDR3 sequence (DNA): TGCAGTGCTAGAGTAGGGGCAGGGGAGCTGTTTTTT.